This entry lists 19 T cell receptor beta chains sequenced from one sample in a study of T cell responses to AZD1222 COVID-19 vaccine. Repertoires were generated with immunoSEQ multiplex PCR, while TCRdb's copy carries only in-frame clones and drops some. The sample records 95,000 to 150,000 clones, around 87% being singletons. Sequencing used peripheral blood, obtained on day 0 of AZD1222 vaccination. The receptors derive from an adult in good health.

The chain combines TRBV6-1 with TRBJ2-7; 8 nucleotides agree with TRBD2. The CDR3 totals 16 residues. V lost 4 bases, J lost 3 bases, and 11 bases stayed unmatched. From germline, CDR1 is MNHNS and CDR2 SASEGT. The CDR3, as DNA: TGTGCCAGCAGTGCCAGCAGCGGGGGAGTTTTCTACGAGCAGTACTTC. Protein sequence: CASSASSGGVFYEQYF.

The rearrangement joins TRBV29-1 to TRBJ1-5; 7 bases are shared with TRBD1. Germline V CDR1 and CDR2: SQVTM, ANQGSEA. The CDR3 consists of 13 residues. Trimming at V came to 4 bases and at J to 7 bases, leaving 7 bases not matched to a gene. CDR3: CSVVQGTGQPQHF. CDR3 nucleotides: TGCAGCGTTGTACAGGGGACTGGCCAGCCCCAGCATTTT.

This chain connects TRBV9 to TRBJ2-3; D is possibly TRBD2 (5 bases). Germline CDR1 is SGDLS and CDR2 is YYNGEE. Trimming left V 0 bases short and J 4 bases short, with 9 bases between. The CDR3 runs 14 residues. CDR3 in amino acids: CASSVGTQPDTQYF. CDR3 coding DNA: TGTGCCAGCAGCGTAGGGACTCAGCCAGATACGCAGTATTTT.

In the case of this clone: One end of the junction varies from germline; a read error may be responsible. The gene calls are TRBV10-1 and TRBJ1-4; 8 bases agree with TRBD1. The CDR3 covers 13 residues. Germline loops: CDR1 WNHNN, CDR2 SYGVQD (reference sequence). CDR3 nucleotide sequence: TGCGCCAGCAGTGCCAGGGGGCATGAAAAATTGTTTTTT. Its protein is CASSARGHEKLFF.

The chain couples TRBV18 to TRBJ1-1; 9 bases match TRBD1. J lost 8 bases, V lost 6 bases, and 7 bases had no gene match. This CDR3 spans 13 amino acids. CDR1 is KGHSH and CDR2 is LQKENI in the germline V gene. The CDR3 loop is CASSFGTGTEAFF. CDR3 coding DNA: TGTGCCAGCTCCTTCGGGACAGGGACCGAAGCTTTCTTT.

CDR3 DNA: TGTGCCAGCTCACCCGGGACTAGCGGAGATGAGCAGTTCTTC. Its protein product is CASSPGTSGDEQFF. The genes are TRBV18 and TRBJ2-1, with 11 bases matching TRBD2. Trimming took 3 bases from V and 8 from J; bases not matched to a gene: 3. Per germline, CDR1 KGHSH and CDR2 LQKENI. The CDR3 runs to 14 residues.

The chain uses TRBV5-5 and TRBJ2-3; D remains unclear. CDR3 length equals 13 residues. V lost 2 bases to trimming and J lost 0 bases, with 4 bases between them. From germline, CDR1 is SGHKS and CDR2 YYEKEE (reference sequence). In nucleotides, the CDR3 is TGTGCCAGCAGCTTTTCAAGCACAGATACGCAGTATTTT. The encoded protein is CASSFSSTDTQYF.

This rearrangement joins TRBV7-9 to TRBJ1-2; D ambiguous. Trimming cost V 5 bases and J 5 bases, with 9 bases left between them. This CDR3 is 12 amino acids long. The germline gives CDR1 SEHNR, CDR2 FQNEAQ (reference sequence). CDR3 bases: TGTGCCAGCAGCCAACAGCAGTATGGCTACACCTTC. Encoded protein: CASSQQQYGYTF.

The chain couples TRBV30 to TRBJ1-2; D is uncertain. The germline CDR1 and CDR2 sequences are GTSNPN and SVGIG (reference sequence). The CDR3 has 15 residues. Trimming took off 0 bases at V and 0 bases at J, with 11 bases between the two ends. CDR3 nucleotide sequence: TGTGCCTGGAGTGTACGTAACAGAGCTAACTATGGCTACACCTTC. Protein: CAWSVRNRANYGYTF.

V and J are TRBV11-2 and TRBJ2-3; maybe TRBD2 (5 bases). Germline CDR1 is SGHAT and CDR2 is FQNNGV. The V end lost 7 bases, the J end lost 2 bases, and 16 bases lay between the germline ends. The CDR3 is 15 residues long. The CDR3, as DNA: TGTGCCAGCAACCCCACGGGATTCAACACAGATACGCAGTATTTT. Protein product: CASNPTGFNTDTQYF.

The V gene is TRBV7-2, the J gene TRBJ1-1; maybe TRBD1 (6 bases). Germline V gene data show CDR1 as SGHTA and CDR2 as FQGNSA. V was trimmed by 5 bases and J by 7 bases, leaving 20 bases between them. The CDR3 covers 15 residues. The CDR3 DNA sequence: TGTGCCAGCAGCCCGACTGGATGGGGGGCCGATGAAGCTTTCTTT. Its protein product is CASSPTGWGADEAFF.

To note about this clone: The limits of the CDR3 on the DNA are not certain, so only TCRdb's listed CDR3 is given. This chain joins TRBV21-1 and TRBJ2-4; the D segment call TRBD1 is taken from the table without a DNA check. TRBV21-1 is a known pseudogene. With termini counted, the CDR3 has 22 amino acids. The CDR3 sequence is CASSKEVGTGTGGPLAKNIQYF.

This clone has a single count. This sample also contains other DNA sequences that code for the same CDR3. The rearrangement links TRBV7-9 to TRBJ2-3; D remains unclear. This CDR3 has 12 residues. CDR1 is SEHNR and CDR2 is FQNEAQ in the germline V gene (reference sequence). Trimming cost V 4 bases and J 0 bases, with 2 bases left between them. Here the CDR3 DNA reads TGTGCCAGCAGCTCCAGCACAGATACGCAGTATTTT. This codes for CASSSSTDTQYF.

This chain uses TRBV19 with TRBJ1-3, with a weak D call TRBD1 (6 bases). In germline, CDR1 is LNHDA, CDR2 SQIVND (reference sequence). Trimming removed 0 bases at V and 2 bases at J, with 11 bases between. The CDR3 totals 16 residues. The chain's CDR3 is CASSIDPGAAGNTIYF. CDR3 DNA: TGTGCCAGTAGTATAGACCCAGGGGCAGCTGGAAACACCATATATTTT.

V is TRBV3-1 (or the pseudogene TRBV3-2) and J is TRBJ1-1; no clear D. Germline CDR1 is LGHDT and CDR2 is YNNKEL (reference sequence). This CDR3 comprises 16 residues. Trimming took 0 bases from V and 4 from J, leaving 15 bases between them. This chain's CDR3 is CASSQDLIRYSTEAFF. In DNA, the CDR3 is TGTGCCAGCAGCCAAGATCTTATACGGTATAGCACTGAAGCTTTCTTT.

The chain employs TRBV6-2 or TRBV6-3 and TRBJ2-2; D remains ambiguous. Trimming shortened V by 0 bases and J by 6 bases, and 5 bases separated the two germline ends. CDR3 length: 13 amino acids. CDR1 and CDR2 (germline): MNHEY, SVGEGT. In nucleotides, the CDR3 is TGTGCCAGCAGTTACTCGAGCGCCGGGGAGCTGTTTTTT. Residues: CASSYSSAGELFF.

The chain has TRBV18 and TRBJ1-6; 7 bases match TRBD1. The CDR3 sequence is 14 residues long. The J segment lost 7 bases and the V segment lost 4 bases, leaving 4 bases of the junction unmatched. Germline V gives CDR1 KGHSH, CDR2 LQKENI. CDR3 protein: CASSLKGANSPLHF. CDR3 sequence (DNA): TGTGCCAGCTCACTAAAGGGGGCGAATTCACCCCTCCACTTT.

This clone was seen a single time. This rearrangement joins TRBV7-8 to TRBJ2-7; TRBD1 matches 7 bases. Germline V gene sequence: CDR1 SGHVS, CDR2 FQNEAQ. The CDR3 has 14 amino acids. J lost 3 bases, V lost 0 bases, and 2 bases had no gene match. The CDR3 nucleotides read TGTGCCAGCAGCTTAGCGACAGGGAGCTACGAGCAGTACTTC. This gives the protein CASSLATGSYEQYF. The full variable domain, completed using reference TRBV7-8 and TRBJ2-7, is GAGVSQSPRYKVAKRGQDVALRCDPISGHVSLFWYQQALGQGPEFLTYFQNEAQLDKSGLPSDRFFAERPEGSVSTLKIQRTQQEDSAVYLCASSLATGSYEQYFGPGTRLTVT.

For the CDR3, the DNA is TGTGCCAGCAGCTTTGGCCCACCGGCGGACACTGAAGCTTTCTTT. It yields the protein CASSFGPPADTEAFF. The gene calls are TRBV7-9 and TRBJ1-1; the D is unclear. The V gene's germline CDR1 is SEHNR and CDR2 FQNEAQ (reference sequence). The CDR3 is 15 residues long. V was pared by 3 bases and J by 3 bases, with 14 bases between.